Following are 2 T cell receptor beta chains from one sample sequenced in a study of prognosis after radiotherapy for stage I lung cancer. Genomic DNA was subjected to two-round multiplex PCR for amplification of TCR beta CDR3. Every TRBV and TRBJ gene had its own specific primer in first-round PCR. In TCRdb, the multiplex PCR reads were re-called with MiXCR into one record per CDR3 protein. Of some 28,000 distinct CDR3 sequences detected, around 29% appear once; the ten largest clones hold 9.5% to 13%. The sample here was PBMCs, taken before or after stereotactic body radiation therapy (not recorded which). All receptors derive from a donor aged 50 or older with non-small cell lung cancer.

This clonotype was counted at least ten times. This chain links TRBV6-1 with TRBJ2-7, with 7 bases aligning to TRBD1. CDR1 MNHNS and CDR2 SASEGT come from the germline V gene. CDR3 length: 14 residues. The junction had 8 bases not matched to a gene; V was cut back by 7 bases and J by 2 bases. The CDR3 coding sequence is TGTGCCAGCAACCAAGACAGGGCAGCCTACGAGCAGTACTTC. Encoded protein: CASNQDRAAYEQYF.

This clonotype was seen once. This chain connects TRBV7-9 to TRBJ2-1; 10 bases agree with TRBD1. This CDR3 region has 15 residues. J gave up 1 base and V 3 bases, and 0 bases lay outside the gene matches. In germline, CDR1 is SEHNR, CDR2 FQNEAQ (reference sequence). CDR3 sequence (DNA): TGTGCCAGCAGCTTGGGACAGGGGTCCTACAATGAGCAGTTCTTC. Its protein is CASSLGQGSYNEQFF.